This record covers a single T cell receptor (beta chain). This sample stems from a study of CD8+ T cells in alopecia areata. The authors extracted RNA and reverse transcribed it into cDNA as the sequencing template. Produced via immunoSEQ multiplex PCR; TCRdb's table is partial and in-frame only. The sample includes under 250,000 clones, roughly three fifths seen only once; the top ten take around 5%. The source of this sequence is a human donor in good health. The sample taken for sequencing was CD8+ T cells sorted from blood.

The CDR3 spells CAWSVAGGNEQYF. In DNA, the CDR3 is TGTGCCTGGAGTGTTGCAGGGGGAAACGAGCAGTACTTC. The rearrangement uses TRBV30 and TRBJ2-7, with 7 bases aligning to TRBD1. Losses at the gene ends were 0 bases for V and 5 bases for J; bases not matched to a gene: 4. The CDR3 length is 13 residues. Germline V gene data show CDR1 as GTSNPN and CDR2 as SVGIG (reference sequence).